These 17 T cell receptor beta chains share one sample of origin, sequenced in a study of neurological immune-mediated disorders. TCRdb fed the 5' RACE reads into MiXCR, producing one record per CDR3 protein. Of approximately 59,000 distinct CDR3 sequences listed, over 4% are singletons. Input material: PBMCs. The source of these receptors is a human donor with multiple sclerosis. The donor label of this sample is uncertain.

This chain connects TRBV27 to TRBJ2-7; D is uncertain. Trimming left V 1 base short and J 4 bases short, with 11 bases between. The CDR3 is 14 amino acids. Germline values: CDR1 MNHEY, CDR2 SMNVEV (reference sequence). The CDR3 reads CASSLYPGGYEQYF. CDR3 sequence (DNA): TGTGCCAGCAGTTTATATCCAGGTGGATACGAGCAGTACTTC.

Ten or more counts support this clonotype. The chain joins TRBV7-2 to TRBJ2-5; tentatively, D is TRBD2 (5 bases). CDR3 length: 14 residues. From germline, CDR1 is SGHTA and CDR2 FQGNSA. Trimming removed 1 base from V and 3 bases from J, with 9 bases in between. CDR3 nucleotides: TGTGCCAGCAGCTTAGTTAGCGCGAAAGAGACCCAGTACTTC. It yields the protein CASSLVSAKETQYF.

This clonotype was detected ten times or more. DNA of the CDR3: TGTGCCAGCACCCGGGACAGATACCAAGAGACCCAGTACTTC. Protein: CASTRDRYQETQYF. This chain uses TRBV6-5 with TRBJ2-5, with TRBD1 identical over 7 bases. Germline V gives CDR1 MNHEY, CDR2 SVGAGI. Germline trimming cut 7 bases from V and 0 bases from J; bases unmatched to any gene: 5. The CDR3 extends over 14 amino acids.

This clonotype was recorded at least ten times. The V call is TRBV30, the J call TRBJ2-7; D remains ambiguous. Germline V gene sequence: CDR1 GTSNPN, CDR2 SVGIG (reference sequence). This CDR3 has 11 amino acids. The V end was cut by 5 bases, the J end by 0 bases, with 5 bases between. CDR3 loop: CAWDTSYEQYF. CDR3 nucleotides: TGTGCCTGGGACACCTCCTACGAGCAGTACTTC.

The CDR3 nucleotides read TGTGCCTGGAGTGACGAACGGGCGGCTCTGCGAGCCAAAAACATTCAGTACTTC. Translated, it gives CAWSDERAALRAKNIQYF. The chain links TRBV30 to TRBJ2-4; D gene uncertain. CDR1 and CDR2 from the germline V gene are GTSNPN and SVGIG (reference sequence). V shed 1 base and J shed 0 bases, with 19 bases lying between them. The CDR3 sequence is 18 residues long.

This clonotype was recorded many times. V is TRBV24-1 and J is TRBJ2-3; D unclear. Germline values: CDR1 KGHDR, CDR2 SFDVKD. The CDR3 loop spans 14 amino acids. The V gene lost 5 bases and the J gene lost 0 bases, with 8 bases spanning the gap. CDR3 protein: CATSVDGSTDTQYF. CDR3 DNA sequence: TGTGCCACCAGTGTGGACGGTAGCACAGATACGCAGTATTTT.

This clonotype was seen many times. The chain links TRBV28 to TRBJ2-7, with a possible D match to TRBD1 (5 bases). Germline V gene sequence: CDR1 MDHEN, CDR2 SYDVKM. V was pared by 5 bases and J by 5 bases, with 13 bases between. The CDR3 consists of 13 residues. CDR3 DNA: TGTGCCAGCAGTCCTCGGTGGGGCGACGAGCAGTACTTC. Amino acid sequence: CASSPRWGDEQYF.

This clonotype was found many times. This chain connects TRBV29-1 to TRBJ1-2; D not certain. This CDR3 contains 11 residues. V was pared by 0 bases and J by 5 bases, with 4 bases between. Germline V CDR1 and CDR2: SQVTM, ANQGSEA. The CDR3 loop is CSVEDAYGYTF. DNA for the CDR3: TGCAGCGTTGAAGACGCATATGGCTACACCTTC. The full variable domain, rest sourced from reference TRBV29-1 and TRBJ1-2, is SAVISQKPSRDICQRGTSLTIQCQVDSQVTMMFWYRQQPGQSLTLIATANQGSEATYESGFVIDKFPISRPNLTFSTLTVSNMSPEDSSIYLCSVEDAYGYTFGSGTRLTVV.

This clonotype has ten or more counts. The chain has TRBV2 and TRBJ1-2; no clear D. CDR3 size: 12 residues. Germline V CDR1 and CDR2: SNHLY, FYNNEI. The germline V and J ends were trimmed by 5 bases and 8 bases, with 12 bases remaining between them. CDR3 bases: TGTGCCAGCAGTCTCGTCCCGATGGGCTACACCTTC. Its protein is CASSLVPMGYTF.

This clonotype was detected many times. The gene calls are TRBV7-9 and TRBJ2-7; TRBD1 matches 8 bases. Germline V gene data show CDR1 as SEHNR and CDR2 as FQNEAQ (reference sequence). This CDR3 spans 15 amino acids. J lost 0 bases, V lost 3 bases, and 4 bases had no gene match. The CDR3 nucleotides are TGTGCCAGCAGCTTCCAGGGGGCCGGCTCCTACGAGCAGTACTTC. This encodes CASSFQGAGSYEQYF.

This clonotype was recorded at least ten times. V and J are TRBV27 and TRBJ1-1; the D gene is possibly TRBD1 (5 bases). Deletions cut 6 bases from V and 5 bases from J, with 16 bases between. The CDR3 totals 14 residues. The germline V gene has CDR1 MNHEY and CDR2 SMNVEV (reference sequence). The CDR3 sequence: CASRGSFRVTEAFF. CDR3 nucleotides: TGTGCCAGCAGGGGATCCTTCAGGGTTACTGAAGCTTTCTTT.

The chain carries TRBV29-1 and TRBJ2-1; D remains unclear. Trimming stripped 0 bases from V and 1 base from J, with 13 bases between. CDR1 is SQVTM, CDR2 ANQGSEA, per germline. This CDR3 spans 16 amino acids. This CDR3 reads CSVEDLATVSYNEQFF. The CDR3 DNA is TGCAGCGTTGAAGATTTGGCAACCGTTTCCTACAATGAGCAGTTCTTC.

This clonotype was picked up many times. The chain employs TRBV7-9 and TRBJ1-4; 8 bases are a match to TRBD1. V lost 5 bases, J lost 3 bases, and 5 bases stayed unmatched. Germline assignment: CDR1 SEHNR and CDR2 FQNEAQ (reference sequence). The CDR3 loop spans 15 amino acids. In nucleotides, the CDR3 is TGTGCCAGCAGCGTGGGACAGGCGGCTAATGAAAAACTGTTTTTT. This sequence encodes CASSVGQAANEKLFF.

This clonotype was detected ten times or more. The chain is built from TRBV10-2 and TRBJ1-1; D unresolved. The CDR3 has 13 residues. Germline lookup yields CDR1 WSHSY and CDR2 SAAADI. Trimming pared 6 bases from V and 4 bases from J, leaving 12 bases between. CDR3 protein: CASREGRGTEAFF. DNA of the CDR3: TGCGCCAGCAGAGAGGGTCGAGGCACTGAAGCTTTCTTT.

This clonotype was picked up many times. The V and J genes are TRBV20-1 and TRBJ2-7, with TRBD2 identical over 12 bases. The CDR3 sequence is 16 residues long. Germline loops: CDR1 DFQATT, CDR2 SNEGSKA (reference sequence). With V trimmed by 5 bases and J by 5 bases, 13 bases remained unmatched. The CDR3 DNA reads TGCAGTGCTGAGCCGGCTAGCGGGGGGGCTAGCGACGAGCAGTACTTC. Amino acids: CSAEPASGGASDEQYF.

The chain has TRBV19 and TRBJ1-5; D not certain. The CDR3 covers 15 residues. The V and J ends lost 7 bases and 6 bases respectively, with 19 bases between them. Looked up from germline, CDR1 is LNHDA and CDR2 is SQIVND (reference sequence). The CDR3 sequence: CASTMISGPLQPQHF. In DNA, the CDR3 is TGTGCCAGTACTATGATCTCCGGGCCTCTTCAGCCCCAGCATTTT.

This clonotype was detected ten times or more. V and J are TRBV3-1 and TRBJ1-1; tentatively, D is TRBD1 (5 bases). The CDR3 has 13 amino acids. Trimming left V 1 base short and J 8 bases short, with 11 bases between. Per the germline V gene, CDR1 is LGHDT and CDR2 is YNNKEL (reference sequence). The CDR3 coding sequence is TGTGCCAGCAGCCAAGCCCGGGGGAGGGAAGCTTTCTTT. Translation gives CASSQARGREAFF.